A single sample gave rise to the 23 T cell receptor beta chains below, sequenced in a study of blood T cell repertoires in COVID-19. The data were produced by immunoSEQ multiplex PCR, yet TCRdb's version contains in-frame clones alone and is incomplete. The data hold around 110,000 clones, with 75% to 90% observed a single time. The specimen sequenced was peripheral blood. These TCRs come from a man aged 70 or older with acute or convalescent COVID-19.

The rearrangement uses TRBV3-1 (or the pseudogene TRBV3-2) and TRBJ2-3, with D tentatively TRBD2 (6 bases). V lost 4 bases and J lost 0, with 17 bases in between. The CDR3 runs to 17 residues. Germline V gene data show CDR1 as LGHDT and CDR2 as YNNKEL (reference sequence). This chain's CDR3 is CASSPGEVADSTDTQYF. The CDR3 DNA reads TGTGCCAGCAGCCCCGGTGAAGTAGCGGATAGCACAGATACGCAGTATTTT.

The chain combines TRBV5-1 with TRBJ1-4; 11 bases are shared with TRBD1. Germline lookup yields CDR1 SGHRS and CDR2 YFSETQ. The CDR3 is 13 amino acids. V was clipped by 3 bases and J by 12 bases; unmatched bases: 4. The CDR3 here is CASSWDRGEELFF. In DNA form, the CDR3 reads TGCGCCAGCAGCTGGGACAGGGGGGAGGAACTGTTTTTT.

The CDR3 DNA reads TGTGCCAGCAGTGAATGGGCGTTCTCTGGACAGGTTAACACTGAAGCTTTCTTT. It specifies CASSEWAFSGQVNTEAFF. The J gene is TRBJ1-1, the V gene TRBV6-1; TRBD1 agrees at 7 bases. CDR1 and CDR2 from the germline V gene are MNHNS and SASEGT. There are 18 residues in the CDR3. The ends lost 2 bases at V and 2 bases at J; junction bases unmatched: 14.

The chain combines TRBV5-6 with TRBJ1-1; D is possibly TRBD1 (6 bases). The CDR3 is 15 residues long. V shed 2 bases and J shed 4 bases, with 15 bases lying between them. Germline loops: CDR1 SGHDT, CDR2 YYEEEE. The CDR3 protein is CASSFGQPRTTEAFF. The CDR3 bases are TGTGCCAGCAGCTTCGGACAGCCCCGAACCACTGAAGCTTTCTTT.

This chain joins TRBV28 and TRBJ2-2; D may be TRBD1 (5 bases). Germline assignment: CDR1 MDHEN and CDR2 SYDVKM. The CDR3 length is 15 residues. V was cut by 6 bases and J by 9 bases, with 20 bases left in between. CDR3 DNA: TGTGCCAGCAGCCCCTCGGACAATTCCGGCCGGGAGCTGTTTTTT. It specifies CASSPSDNSGRELFF.

V is TRBV9 and J is TRBJ2-3; D might be TRBD2 (6 bases). Looked up from germline, CDR1 is SGDLS and CDR2 is YYNGEE. V lost 2 bases and J 3 bases, leaving 13 bases between the germline ends. The CDR3 is 15 residues long. CDR3 in amino acids: CASSVYGTFTDTQYF. The CDR3 region has the DNA TGTGCCAGCAGCGTTTACGGGACTTTTACAGATACGCAGTATTTT.

This chain uses TRBV3-1 (or the pseudogene TRBV3-2) with TRBJ2-1, with 11 positions matching TRBD2. Unmatched junction bases numbered 1, after V lost 4 bases and J lost 2 bases. Germline CDR1 LGHDT, CDR2 YNNKEL (reference sequence). This CDR3 contains 15 residues. The CDR3 DNA sequence: TGTGCCAGCAGCCTAGCGGGAGGGCCCTACAATGAGCAGTTCTTC. Translation gives CASSLAGGPYNEQFF.

The chain joins TRBV12-3 or TRBV12-4 to TRBJ1-1; D remains unclear. There are 13 residues in the CDR3. With 0 bases removed from V and 5 bases from J, the gap between germline ends came to 7 bases. The CDR3 protein is CASSLARRTEAFF. The CDR3 bases are TGTGCCAGCAGTTTAGCCAGGAGGACTGAAGCTTTCTTT.

This clone showed up just once. The chain links TRBV4-2 to TRBJ1-3; D perhaps matches TRBD1 (5 bases). V lost 5 bases to trimming and J lost 0 bases, with 11 bases between them. Germline CDR1 reads LGHNA; CDR2 reads YNFKEQ. The CDR3 has 15 amino acids. As DNA, the CDR3 is TGTGCCAGCAGCGACAGACAGCTCTCTGGAAACACCATATATTTT. It encodes CASSDRQLSGNTIYF.

The gene calls are TRBV12-3 or TRBV12-4 and TRBJ1-2; the D gene is possibly TRBD1 (6 bases). This CDR3 spans 12 amino acids. V lost 7 bases and J 7 bases, leaving 13 bases between the germline ends. CDR3 residues: CASTPDRSGYTF. CDR3 sequence (DNA): TGTGCCAGCACTCCAGACAGGAGTGGCTACACCTTC.

This sequence joins TRBV5-4 and TRBJ2-7; 8 nucleotides match TRBD1. J lost 3 bases, V lost 3 bases, and 11 bases had no gene match. Looked up from germline, CDR1 is SGHNT and CDR2 is YYREEE (reference sequence). CDR3 length equals 16 residues. The CDR3 here is CASSSKGGTGRYEQYF. CDR3 nucleotides: TGTGCCAGCAGCTCGAAAGGAGGGACAGGCCGCTACGAGCAGTACTTC. Full variable domain (rest looked up from reference TRBV5-4 and TRBJ2-7): ETGVTQSPTHLIKTRGQQVTLRCSSQSGHNTVSWYQQALGQGPQFIFQYYREEENGRGNFPPRFSGLQFPNYSSELNVNALELDDSALYLCASSSKGGTGRYEQYFGPGTRLTVT.

A few counts support this clone. As DNA, the CDR3 is TGTGCCAGCAGCCAAGGCCCCCTGGGACAGGGGGGCGGGGAGCTGTTTTTT. Residues: CASSQGPLGQGGGELFF. The chain couples TRBV4-2 to TRBJ2-2; 11 nucleotides line up with TRBD1. Germline V gene data show CDR1 as LGHNA and CDR2 as YNFKEQ. V lost 1 base and J lost 7; bases outside the gene matches: 8. CDR3 length: 17 residues.

V usage is TRBV30 and J usage is TRBJ1-5, with D maybe TRBD1 (6 bases). V was clipped by 2 bases and J by 3 bases, with 14 bases between them. This CDR3 spans 15 amino acids. CDR1 GTSNPN and CDR2 SVGIG come from the germline V gene (reference sequence). The CDR3 spells CAWSTGQGYNQPQHF. The CDR3 region has the DNA TGTGCCTGGAGTACAGGGCAGGGATACAATCAGCCCCAGCATTTT.

This chain uses TRBV4-2 with TRBJ1-3; 7 bases line up with TRBD1. This CDR3 is built from 17 residues. Germline V gives CDR1 LGHNA, CDR2 YNFKEQ. The J segment lost 4 bases and the V segment lost 2 bases, leaving 11 bases of the junction unmatched. Written as DNA, the CDR3 is TGTGCCAGCAGCCAACCCCCGGGCGAGACAGGGGGAAACACCATATATTTT. The encoded protein is CASSQPPGETGGNTIYF.

J is TRBJ1-2 and V is TRBV24-1, with a weak D call TRBD1 (5 bases). This CDR3 has 12 amino acids. Germline V gene lookup returns CDR1 KGHDR and CDR2 SFDVKD. Trimming took 9 bases from V and 4 from J, leaving 11 bases between them. This CDR3 reads CATSRDSYGYTF. DNA for the CDR3: TGTGCCACCTCCAGGGATAGCTATGGCTACACCTTC.

The chain couples TRBV29-1 to TRBJ2-3; possibly TRBD2 for D (5 bases). The CDR3 runs 11 residues. Trimming removed 3 bases from V and 6 bases from J, with 7 bases in between. Germline CDR1 reads SQVTM; CDR2 reads ANQGSEA. This CDR3 is CSVDQRDTQYF. DNA of the CDR3: TGCAGCGTTGACCAGCGGGATACGCAGTATTTT.

The chain joins TRBV19 to TRBJ1-1, with unresolved D. CDR1 is LNHDA and CDR2 is SQIVND in the germline V gene (reference sequence). V shed 1 base and J shed 2 bases, with 14 bases lying between them. This CDR3 region has 16 residues. The CDR3 protein is CASSIGSGGVNTEAFF. Written as DNA, the CDR3 is TGTGCCAGTAGTATAGGGTCCGGCGGGGTCAACACTGAAGCTTTCTTT. The full variable domain, in which reference TRBV19 and TRBJ1-1 provide the parts outside the CDR3, is DGGITQSPKYLFRKEGQNVTLSCEQNLNHDAMYWYRQDPGQGLRLIYYSQIVNDFQKGDIAEGYSVSREKKESFPLTVTSAQKNPTAFYLCASSIGSGGVNTEAFFGQGTRLTVV.

The chain has TRBV5-1 and TRBJ1-4; TRBD1 is a possible D gene (5 bases). The V gene's germline CDR1 is SGHRS and CDR2 YFSETQ. The CDR3 sequence is 15 residues long. V lost 0 bases to trimming and J lost 7 bases, with 13 bases between them. The CDR3 region is CASSLAVGRGEKLFF. DNA of the CDR3: TGCGCCAGCAGCTTGGCCGTTGGAAGGGGTGAAAAACTGTTTTTT.

Only one count was recorded for this clone. The chain recombines TRBV6-5 with TRBJ1-1; D gene ambiguous. V shed 1 base and J shed 5 bases, with 8 bases lying between them. The CDR3 contains 13 residues. Looked up from germline, CDR1 is MNHEY and CDR2 is SVGAGI. Here the CDR3 DNA reads TGTGCCAGCAGTTACTACGGGAATACTGAAGCTTTCTTT. This translates into CASSYYGNTEAFF.

The V call is TRBV7-2, the J call TRBJ2-1; 11 bases line up with TRBD2. This CDR3 spans 15 amino acids. The germline gives CDR1 SGHTA, CDR2 FQGNSA. The J segment lost 6 bases and the V segment lost 8 bases, leaving 9 bases of the junction unmatched. Written as DNA, the CDR3 is TGTGCCAGCCTGCCCGCTAGCGGGAGGTTCAATGAGCAGTTCTTC. This codes for CASLPASGRFNEQFF.

The CDR3: CASSPLGGQPQHF. Written as DNA, the CDR3 is TGTGCCAGCAGCCCCCTCGGCGGCCAGCCCCAGCATTTT. The chain has TRBV3-1 (or the pseudogene TRBV3-2) and TRBJ1-5; D gene ambiguous. There are 13 residues in the CDR3. Germline V lookup: CDR1 LGHDT, CDR2 YNNKEL (reference sequence). Trimming took 4 bases from V and 7 from J, leaving 11 bases between them.

The chain carries TRBV6-6 and TRBJ2-3, with D possibly being TRBD2 (6 bases). Per germline, CDR1 MNHNY and CDR2 SVGAGI (reference sequence). The V end was cut by 8 bases, the J end by 0 bases, with 15 bases between. The CDR3 consists of 15 residues. The CDR3 nucleotides are TGTGCCAGCGCCGGGCCGGGGACTAGCACAGATACGCAGTATTTT. Translating gives CASAGPGTSTDTQYF.

V is TRBV3-1 (or the pseudogene TRBV3-2) and J is TRBJ2-1; possibly TRBD2 for D (5 bases). The CDR3 length is 14 residues. V was cut by 2 bases and J by 5 bases, with 10 bases left in between. Germline V lookup: CDR1 LGHDT, CDR2 YNNKEL (reference sequence). CDR3: CASSQRGGHNEQFF. The CDR3 DNA follows: TGTGCCAGCAGCCAACGAGGAGGACACAATGAGCAGTTCTTC.